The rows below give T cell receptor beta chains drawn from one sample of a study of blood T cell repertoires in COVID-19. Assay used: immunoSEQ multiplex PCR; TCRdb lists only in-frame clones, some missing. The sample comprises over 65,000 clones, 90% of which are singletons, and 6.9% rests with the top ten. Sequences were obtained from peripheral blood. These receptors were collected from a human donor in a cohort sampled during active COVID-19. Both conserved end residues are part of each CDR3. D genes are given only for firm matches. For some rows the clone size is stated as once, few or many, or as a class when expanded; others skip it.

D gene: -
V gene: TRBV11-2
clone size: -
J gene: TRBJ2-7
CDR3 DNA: TGTGCCAGCAGCTTTCGGGGGCAGTACTTC
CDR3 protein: CASSFRGQYF

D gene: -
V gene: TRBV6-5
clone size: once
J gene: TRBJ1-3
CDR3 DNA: TGTGCCAGCCACCTCGGGGGGAACTCTGGAAACACCATATATTTT
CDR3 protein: CASHLGGNSGNTIYF

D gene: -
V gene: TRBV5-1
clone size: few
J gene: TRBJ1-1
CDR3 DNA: TGCGCCAGCAGCGCGGCAGGGGCCGTTGGCACTGAAGCTTTCTTT
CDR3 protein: CASSAAGAVGTEAFF

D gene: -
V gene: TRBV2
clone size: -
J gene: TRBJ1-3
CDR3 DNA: TGTGCCAGCAGTGAAGGTCGGGGGAACTCTGGAAACACCATATATTTT
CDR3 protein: CASSEGRGNSGNTIYF

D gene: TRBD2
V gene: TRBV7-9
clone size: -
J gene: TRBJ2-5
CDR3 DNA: TGTGCCAGCAGAGAAACTAGCGGGGGGTCCCAAGAGACCCAGTACTTC
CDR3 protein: CASRETSGGSQETQYF

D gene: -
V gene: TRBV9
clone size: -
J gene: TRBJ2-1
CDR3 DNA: TGTGCCAGCAGCGCCCCAAGGGTGGGGGGACCTTACAATGAGCAGTTCTTC
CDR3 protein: CASSAPRVGGPYNEQFF

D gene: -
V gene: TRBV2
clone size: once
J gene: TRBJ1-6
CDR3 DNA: TGTGCCAGCAGTGAAGCGCGGGGGTTATCCGGAGAGTTCCACTTT
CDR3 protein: CASSEARGLSGEFHF

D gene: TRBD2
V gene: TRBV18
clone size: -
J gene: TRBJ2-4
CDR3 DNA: TGTGCCAGCTCACCCGGGACTAGCGGGGGCAGGGTTCAGTACTTC
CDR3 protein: CASSPGTSGGRVQYF

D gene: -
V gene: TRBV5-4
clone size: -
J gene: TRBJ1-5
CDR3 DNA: TGTGCCAGCAGGCAACAGGGATCCAATCAGCCCCAGCATTTT
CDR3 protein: CASRQQGSNQPQHF

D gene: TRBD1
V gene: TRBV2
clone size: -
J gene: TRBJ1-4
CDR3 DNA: TGTGCCAGCAGGCCGACAGGGGTCCGAGAAAAACTGTTTTTT
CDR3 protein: CASRPTGVREKLFF

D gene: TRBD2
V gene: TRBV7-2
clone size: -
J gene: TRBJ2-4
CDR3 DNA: TGTGCCAGCAGCTTAACGGTCGGGGGGGGCTCGGACATTCAGTACTTC
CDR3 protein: CASSLTVGGGSDIQYF

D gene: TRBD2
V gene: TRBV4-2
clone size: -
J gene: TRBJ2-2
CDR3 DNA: TGTGCCAGCAGCCAAGTGACTAGCGGGGACGGGGAGCTGTTTTTT
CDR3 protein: CASSQVTSGDGELFF

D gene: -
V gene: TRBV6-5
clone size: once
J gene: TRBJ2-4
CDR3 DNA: TGTGCCAGCAGTTCGTCAGGGCTAGCCAAAAACATTCAGTACTTC
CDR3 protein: CASSSSGLAKNIQYF

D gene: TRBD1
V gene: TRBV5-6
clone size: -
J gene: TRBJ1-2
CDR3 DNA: TGTGCCAGCAGCTTCGGGGACAGGGACTATGGCTACACCTTC
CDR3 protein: CASSFGDRDYGYTF

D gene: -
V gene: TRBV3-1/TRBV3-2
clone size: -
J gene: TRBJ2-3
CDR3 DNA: TGTGCCAGCAGCCAAGTGGCGGGAATGGGGCAGTATTTT
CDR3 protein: CASSQVAGMGQYF

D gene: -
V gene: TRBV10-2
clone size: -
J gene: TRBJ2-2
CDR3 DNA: TGCGCCAGCACTGAGGAGGCGGCGAACACCGGGGAGCTGTTTTTT
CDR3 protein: CASTEEAANTGELFF

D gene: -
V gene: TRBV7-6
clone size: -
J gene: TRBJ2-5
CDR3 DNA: TGTGCCAGCAGCTTAGCCGGAGAGACCCAGTACTTC
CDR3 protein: CASSLAGETQYF

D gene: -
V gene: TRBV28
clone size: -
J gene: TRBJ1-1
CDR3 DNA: TGTGCCAGCAGGTACAGGGAAAGTAACACTGAAGCTTTCTTT
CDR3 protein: CASRYRESNTEAFF

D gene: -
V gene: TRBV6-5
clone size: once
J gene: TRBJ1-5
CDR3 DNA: TGTGCCAGCTCGATAGGCGGGCTTAATCAGCCCCAGCATTTT
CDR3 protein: CASSIGGLNQPQHF

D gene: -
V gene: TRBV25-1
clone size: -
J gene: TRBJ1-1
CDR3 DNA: TGTGCCAGCAGTGACGAGCTTCTCGAAGCTTTCTTT
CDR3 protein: CASSDELLEAFF

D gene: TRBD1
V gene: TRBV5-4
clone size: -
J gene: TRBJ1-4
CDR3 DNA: TGTGCCAGCAGCGCACCGGGGACAGGGGGACGAGCTAATGAAAAACTGTTTTTT
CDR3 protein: CASSAPGTGGRANEKLFF

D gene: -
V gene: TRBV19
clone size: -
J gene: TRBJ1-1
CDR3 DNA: TGTGCCAGTAGTATCAGGCCCACAAACACTGAAGCTTTCTTT
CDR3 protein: CASSIRPTNTEAFF

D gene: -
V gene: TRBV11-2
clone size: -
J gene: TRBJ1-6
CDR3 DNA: TGTGCCAGCAGCTTAGCCGGGAGCTCCTATAATTCACCCCTCCACTTT
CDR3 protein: CASSLAGSSYNSPLHF

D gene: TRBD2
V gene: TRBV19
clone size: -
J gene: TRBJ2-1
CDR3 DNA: TGTGCCAGTAGGACTAGCGGGGGGGCTCATAATGAGCAGTTCTTC
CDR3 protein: CASRTSGGAHNEQFF

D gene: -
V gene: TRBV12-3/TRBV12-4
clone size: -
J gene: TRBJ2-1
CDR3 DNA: TGTGCCAGCACCTACGATCGAGGGGGAGAGCAGTTCTTC
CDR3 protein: CASTYDRGGEQFF

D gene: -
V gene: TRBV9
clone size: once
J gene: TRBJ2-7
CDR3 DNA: TGTGCCAGCAGCCCTCAAAACGCCGGTTACGAGCAGTACTTC
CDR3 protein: CASSPQNAGYEQYF

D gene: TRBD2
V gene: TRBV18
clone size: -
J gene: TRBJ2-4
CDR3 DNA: TGTGCCAGCTCACCACGGGGGACTAGCCAAAACATTCAGTACTTC
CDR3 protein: CASSPRGTSQNIQYF

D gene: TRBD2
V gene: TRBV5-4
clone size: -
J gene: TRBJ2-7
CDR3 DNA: TGTGCCAGCAGCTTGGGGTCGGGGGGGGTATACGAGCAGTACTTC
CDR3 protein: CASSLGSGGVYEQYF

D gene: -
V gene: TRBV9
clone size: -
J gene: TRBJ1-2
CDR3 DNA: TGTGCCAGCAGCGCCCAGAATAACTATGGCTACACCTTC
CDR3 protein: CASSAQNNYGYTF

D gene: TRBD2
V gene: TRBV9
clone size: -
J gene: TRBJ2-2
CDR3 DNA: TGTGCCAGCAGCGTGGATACCATAGCGGGGGTGGCGAACACCGGGGAGCTGTTTTTT
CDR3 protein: CASSVDTIAGVANTGELFF

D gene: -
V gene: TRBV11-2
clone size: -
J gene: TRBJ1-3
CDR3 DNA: TGTGCCAGCAGCTTAGGGACAGTCGGCTCTGGAAACACCATATATTTT
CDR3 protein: CASSLGTVGSGNTIYF

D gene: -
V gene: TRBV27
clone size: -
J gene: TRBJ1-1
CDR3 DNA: TGTGCCAGCAGCGGGACTAAAGCTTTCTTT
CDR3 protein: CASSGTKAFF

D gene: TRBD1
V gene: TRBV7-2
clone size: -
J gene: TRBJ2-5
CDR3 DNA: TGTGCCAGCAGCTTACGTCCGGACAGGGCGTTCCAAGAGACCCAGTACTTC
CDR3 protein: CASSLRPDRAFQETQYF

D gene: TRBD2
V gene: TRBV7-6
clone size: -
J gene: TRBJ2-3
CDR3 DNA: TGTGCCAGCAGCTTAGGGACTAGCGGGGGGCCCACAGATACGCAGTATTTT
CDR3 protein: CASSLGTSGGPTDTQYF

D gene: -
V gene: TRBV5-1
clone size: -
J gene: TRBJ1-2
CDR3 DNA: TGCGCCAGCAGCGTAGACTCTAACTATGGCTACACCTTC
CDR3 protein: CASSVDSNYGYTF

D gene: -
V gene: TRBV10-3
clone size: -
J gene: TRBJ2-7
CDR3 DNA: TGTGCCATCAGTGAGGCCGGTGGGGGGTACGAGCAGTACTTC
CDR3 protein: CAISEAGGGYEQYF